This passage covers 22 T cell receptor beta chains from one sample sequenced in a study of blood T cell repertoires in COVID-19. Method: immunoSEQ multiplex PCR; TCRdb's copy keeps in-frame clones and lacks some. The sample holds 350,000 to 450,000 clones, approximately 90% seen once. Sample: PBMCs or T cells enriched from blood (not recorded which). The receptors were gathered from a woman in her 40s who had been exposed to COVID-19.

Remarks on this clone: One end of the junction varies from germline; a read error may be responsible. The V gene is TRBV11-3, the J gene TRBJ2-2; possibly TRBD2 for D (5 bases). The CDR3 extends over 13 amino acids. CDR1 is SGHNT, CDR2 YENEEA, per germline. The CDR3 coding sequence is TGTGCCAGCACCTTAATGGGAGCCGGGGAGCTGTTTTTT. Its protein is CASTLMGAGELFF.

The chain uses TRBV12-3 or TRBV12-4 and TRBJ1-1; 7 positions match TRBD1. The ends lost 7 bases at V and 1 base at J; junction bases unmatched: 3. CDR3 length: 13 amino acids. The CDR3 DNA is TGTGCCAGCACCCGACAGGGGAACACTGAAGCTTTCTTT. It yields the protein CASTRQGNTEAFF.

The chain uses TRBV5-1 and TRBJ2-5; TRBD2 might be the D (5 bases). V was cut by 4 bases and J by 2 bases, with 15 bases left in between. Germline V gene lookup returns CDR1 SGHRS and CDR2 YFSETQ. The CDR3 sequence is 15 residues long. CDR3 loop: CASSAYSGPQETQYF. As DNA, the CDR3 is TGCGCCAGCAGCGCTTACAGCGGACCACAAGAGACCCAGTACTTC.

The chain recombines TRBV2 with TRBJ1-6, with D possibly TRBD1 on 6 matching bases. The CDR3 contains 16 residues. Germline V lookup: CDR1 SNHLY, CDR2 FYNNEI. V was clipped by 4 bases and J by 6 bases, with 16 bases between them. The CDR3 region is CASSGNQGMRNSPLHF. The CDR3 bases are TGTGCCAGCAGTGGGAACCAGGGGATGCGTAATTCACCCCTCCACTTT.

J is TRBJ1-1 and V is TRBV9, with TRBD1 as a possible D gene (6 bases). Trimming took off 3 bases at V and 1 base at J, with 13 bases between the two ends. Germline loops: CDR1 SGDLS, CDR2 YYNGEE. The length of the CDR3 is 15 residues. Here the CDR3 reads CASSAPQGKNTEAFF. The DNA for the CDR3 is TGTGCCAGCAGCGCACCACAGGGCAAGAACACTGAAGCTTTCTTT.

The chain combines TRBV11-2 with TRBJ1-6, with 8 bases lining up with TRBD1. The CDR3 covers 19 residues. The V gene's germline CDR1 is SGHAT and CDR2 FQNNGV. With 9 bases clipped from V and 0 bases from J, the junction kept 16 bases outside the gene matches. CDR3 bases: TGTGCCAGACGCCAATCCTATACAGGGGGGCTCTCCTATAATTCACCCCTCCACTTT. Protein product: CARRQSYTGGLSYNSPLHF.

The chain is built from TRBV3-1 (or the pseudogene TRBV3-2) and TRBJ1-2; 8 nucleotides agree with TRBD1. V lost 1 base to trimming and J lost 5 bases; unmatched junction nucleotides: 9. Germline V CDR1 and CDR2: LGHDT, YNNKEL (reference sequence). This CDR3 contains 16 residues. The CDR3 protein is CASSQVGGRGLYGYTF. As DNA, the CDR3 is TGTGCCAGCAGCCAAGTTGGTGGCAGGGGGCTTTATGGCTACACCTTC.

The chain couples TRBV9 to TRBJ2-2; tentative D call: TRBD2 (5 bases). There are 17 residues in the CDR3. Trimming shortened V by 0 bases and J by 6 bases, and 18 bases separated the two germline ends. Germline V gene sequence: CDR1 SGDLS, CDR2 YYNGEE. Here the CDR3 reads CASSVVKTPVGAGELFF. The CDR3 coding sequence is TGTGCCAGCAGCGTAGTCAAGACCCCGGTCGGGGCCGGGGAGCTGTTTTTT.

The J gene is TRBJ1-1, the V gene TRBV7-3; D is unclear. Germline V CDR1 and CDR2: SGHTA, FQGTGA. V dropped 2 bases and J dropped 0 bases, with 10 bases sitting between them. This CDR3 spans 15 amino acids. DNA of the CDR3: TGTGCCAGCAGCTTATCCCACAGAGTGAACACTGAAGCTTTCTTT. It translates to CASSLSHRVNTEAFF.

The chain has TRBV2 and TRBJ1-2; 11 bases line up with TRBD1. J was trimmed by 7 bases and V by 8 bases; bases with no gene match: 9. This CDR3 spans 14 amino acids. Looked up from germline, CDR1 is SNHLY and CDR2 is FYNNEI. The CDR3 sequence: CASAIGTGGVGYTF. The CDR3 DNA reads TGTGCCAGCGCGATCGGGACAGGGGGAGTTGGCTACACCTTC.

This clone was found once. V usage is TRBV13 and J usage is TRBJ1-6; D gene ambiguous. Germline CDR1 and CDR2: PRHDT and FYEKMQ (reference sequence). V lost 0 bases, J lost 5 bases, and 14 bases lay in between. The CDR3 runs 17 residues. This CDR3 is CASSLGAAGRNNSPLHF. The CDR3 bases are TGTGCCAGCAGCTTAGGGGCGGCGGGCCGGAATAATTCACCCCTCCACTTT.

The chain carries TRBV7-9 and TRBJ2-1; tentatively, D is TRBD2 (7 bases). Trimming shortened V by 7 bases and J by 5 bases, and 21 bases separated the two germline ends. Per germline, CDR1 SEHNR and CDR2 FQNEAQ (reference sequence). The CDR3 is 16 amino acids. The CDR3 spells CASTQSVGGRNNEQFF. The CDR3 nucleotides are TGTGCCAGCACCCAATCTGTCGGGGGGCGGAACAATGAGCAGTTCTTC.

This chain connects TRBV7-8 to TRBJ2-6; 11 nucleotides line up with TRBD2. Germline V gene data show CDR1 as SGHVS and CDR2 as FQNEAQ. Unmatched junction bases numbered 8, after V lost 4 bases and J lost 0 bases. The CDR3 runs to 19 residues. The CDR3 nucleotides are TGTGCCAGCAGCTCATCCGGGACTAGCGGAAGCTCTGGGGCCAACGTCCTGACTTTC. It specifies CASSSSGTSGSSGANVLTF.

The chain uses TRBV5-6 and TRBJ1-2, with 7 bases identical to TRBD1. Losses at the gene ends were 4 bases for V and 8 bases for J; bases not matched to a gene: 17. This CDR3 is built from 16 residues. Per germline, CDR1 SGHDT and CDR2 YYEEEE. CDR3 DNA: TGTGCCAGCAGCCGCCGTACACGGGACAGCCGGTCGGGCTACACCTTC. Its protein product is CASSRRTRDSRSGYTF.

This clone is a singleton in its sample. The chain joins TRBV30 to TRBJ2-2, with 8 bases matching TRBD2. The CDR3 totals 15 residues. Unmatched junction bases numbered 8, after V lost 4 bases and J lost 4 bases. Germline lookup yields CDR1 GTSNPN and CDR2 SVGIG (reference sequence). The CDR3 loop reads CAWIVGGAPTGELFF. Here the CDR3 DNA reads TGTGCCTGGATAGTCGGGGGGGCCCCCACCGGGGAGCTGTTTTTT.

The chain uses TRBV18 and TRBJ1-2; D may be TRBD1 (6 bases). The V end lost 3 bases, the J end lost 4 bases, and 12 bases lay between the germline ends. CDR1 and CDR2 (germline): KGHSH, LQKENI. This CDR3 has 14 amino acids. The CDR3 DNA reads TGTGCCAGCTCACCCAAGGACAGCGCCTATGGCTACACCTTC. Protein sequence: CASSPKDSAYGYTF.

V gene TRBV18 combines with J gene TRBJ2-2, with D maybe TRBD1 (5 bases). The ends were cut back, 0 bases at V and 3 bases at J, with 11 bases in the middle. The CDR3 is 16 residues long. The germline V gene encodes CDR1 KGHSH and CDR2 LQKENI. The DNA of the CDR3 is TGTGCCAGCTCACCACCTACAAGGGGCGACACCGGGGAGCTGTTTTTT. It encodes CASSPPTRGDTGELFF.

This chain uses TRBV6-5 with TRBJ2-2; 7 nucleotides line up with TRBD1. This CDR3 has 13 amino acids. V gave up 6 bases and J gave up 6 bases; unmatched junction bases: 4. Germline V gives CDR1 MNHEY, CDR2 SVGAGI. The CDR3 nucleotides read TGTGCCAGCAGCCAACAGGGGCCCGGGGAGCTGTTTTTT. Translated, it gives CASSQQGPGELFF.

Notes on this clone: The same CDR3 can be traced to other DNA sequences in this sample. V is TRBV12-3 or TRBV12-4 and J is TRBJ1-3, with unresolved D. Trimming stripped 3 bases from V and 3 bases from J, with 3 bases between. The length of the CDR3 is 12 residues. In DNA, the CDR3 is TGTGCCAGCAGTTTCAGTGGAAACACCATATATTTT. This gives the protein CASSFSGNTIYF.

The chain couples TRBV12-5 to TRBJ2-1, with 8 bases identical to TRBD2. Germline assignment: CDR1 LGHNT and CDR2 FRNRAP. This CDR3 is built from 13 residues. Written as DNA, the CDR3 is TGTGCGGAGGGGACTAGTCGGTACAATGAGCAGTTCTTC. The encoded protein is CAEGTSRYNEQFF.

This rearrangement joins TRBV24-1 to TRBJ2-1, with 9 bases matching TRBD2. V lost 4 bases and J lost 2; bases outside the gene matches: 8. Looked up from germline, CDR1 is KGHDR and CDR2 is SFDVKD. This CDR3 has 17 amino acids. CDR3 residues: CATSDSPSGTAYNEQFF. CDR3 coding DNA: TGTGCCACCAGTGACTCGCCTAGCGGGACGGCCTACAATGAGCAGTTCTTC.

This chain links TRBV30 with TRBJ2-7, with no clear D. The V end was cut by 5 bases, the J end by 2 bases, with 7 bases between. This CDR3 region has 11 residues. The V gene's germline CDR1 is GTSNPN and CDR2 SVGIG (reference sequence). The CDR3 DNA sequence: TGTGCCTGGGGAATAACCTACGAGCAGTACTTC. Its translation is CAWGITYEQYF.